These 10 T cell receptor beta chains share one sample of origin, sequenced in a study of regulatory T cells in long-lasting Graves disease. Time point given: persistent/refractory GD, antithyroid drugs over 5 years with positive TRAb. The TCR library was prepared using RNA isolated from PBMCs. The authors built TCR beta libraries using iRepertoire HTBI primers and Arm-PCR of CDR3 regions. MiXCR, run by TCRdb on the multiplex PCR reads, gives a single entry per CDR3 protein. The table includes a few hundred thousand distinct CDR3 sequences, more than 20% detected once. The sample in question was peripheral blood mononuclear cells (PBMCs), obtained when the disease was refractory, from a patient treated with antithyroid drugs. These receptors were obtained from a woman aged 35 to 49 with Graves disease.

This clonotype turned up a few times. The chain links TRBV5-5 to TRBJ2-4; D unclear. The CDR3 runs 14 residues. The germline V gene has CDR1 SGHKS and CDR2 YYEKEE (reference sequence). Trimming cost V 3 bases and J 5 bases, with 12 bases left between them. The CDR3 bases are TGTGCCAGCAGCTCCCGGGCCCAGGAAAACATTCAGTACTTC. This encodes CASSSRAQENIQYF.

This clonotype was picked up many times. CDR3 nucleotide sequence: TGTGCCAGCAGGGGGACTTACCAACACTACGAGCAGTACTTC. This encodes CASRGTYQHYEQYF. This sequence joins TRBV27 and TRBJ2-7, with D possibly being TRBD2 (6 bases). The V end lost 6 bases, the J end lost 3 bases, and 15 bases lay between the germline ends. The CDR3 loop spans 14 amino acids. CDR1 and CDR2 (germline): MNHEY, SMNVEV (reference sequence).

V is TRBV9 and J is TRBJ2-7; 7 bases are a match to TRBD2. The germline V gene has CDR1 SGDLS and CDR2 YYNGEE. There are 15 residues in the CDR3. V shed 1 base, J shed 3 bases, and the junction held 7 bases outside the gene matches. CDR3 loop: CASSVSPSGDYEQYF. The CDR3 DNA reads TGTGCCAGCAGCGTAAGTCCTAGCGGAGACTACGAGCAGTACTTC.

This clonotype was counted ten times or more. The V and J genes are TRBV28 and TRBJ1-3; the D gene is possibly TRBD1 (5 bases). The CDR3 consists of 15 residues. Trimming removed 6 bases from V and 0 bases from J, with 12 bases in between. CDR1 and CDR2 from the germline V gene are MDHEN and SYDVKM. DNA for the CDR3: TGTGCCAGCAGGGTGGGGGGGGGCTCTGGAAACACCATATATTTT. Encoded protein: CASRVGGGSGNTIYF.

As for this clonotype: The CDR3 does not end in the conserved phenylalanine or tryptophan, so this is likely a read error. This chain connects TRBV28 to TRBJ1-1; a possible D gene is TRBD1 (6 bases). The CDR3 totals 13 residues. V was trimmed by 3 bases and J by 8 bases, leaving 13 bases between them. The V gene's germline CDR1 is MDHEN and CDR2 SYDVKM. The CDR3: CASSFRGGTEAFL. CDR3 sequence (DNA): TGTGCCAGCAGTTTCCGTGGGGGCACCGAAGCTTTCCTT.

A word on this clonotype: Mismatch with germline at one junction end may stem from a read error. V is TRBV10-3 and J is TRBJ2-5, with TRBD2 matching 10 bases. Germline CDR1 reads ENHRY; CDR2 reads SYGVKD. This CDR3 has 19 amino acids. The CDR3 region has the DNA TGTGCCATCAGTGATGTGGTGGCTAGCGGGAGAGCGTACCAAGAGGCCCAGTACTTC. Protein product: CAISDVVASGRAYQEAQYF.

The V and J genes are TRBV7-9 and TRBJ1-1; maybe TRBD1 (6 bases). Germline assignment: CDR1 SEHNR and CDR2 FQNEAQ (reference sequence). Trimming pared 5 bases from V and 3 bases from J, leaving 10 bases between. The CDR3 is 13 amino acids. CDR3 nucleotide sequence: TGTGCCAGCAGCCGGAAGGGGGACACTGAAGCTTTCTTT. Its protein is CASSRKGDTEAFF. The full variable domain, in which reference TRBV7-9 and TRBJ1-1 provide the parts outside the CDR3, is DTGVSQNPRHKITKRGQNVTFRCDPISEHNRLYWYRQTLGQGPEFLTYFQNEAQLEKSRLLSDRFSAERPKGSFSTLEIQRTEQGDSAMYLCASSRKGDTEAFFGQGTRLTVV.

This chain joins TRBV20-1 and TRBJ2-2; D is possibly TRBD1 (6 bases). This CDR3 contains 15 residues. Trimming removed 0 bases from V and 3 bases from J, with 11 bases in between. Germline V lookup: CDR1 DFQATT, CDR2 SNEGSKA (reference sequence). The CDR3 DNA reads TGCAGTGCTAGAGAGGGTCAGGGGCACACCGGGGAGCTGTTTTTT. It encodes CSAREGQGHTGELFF.

This clonotype has at least ten counts. The chain uses TRBV28 and TRBJ2-5; 9 bases are shared with TRBD2. Germline V gene lookup returns CDR1 MDHEN and CDR2 SYDVKM. The CDR3 covers 16 residues. The V segment lost 5 bases and the J segment 1 base; nucleotides outside the gene matches: 8. The CDR3 loop reads CASSPIAGVTQETQYF. DNA of the CDR3: TGTGCCAGCAGTCCTATAGCGGGAGTCACCCAAGAGACCCAGTACTTC.

This clonotype was detected a few times. The genes are TRBV5-1 and TRBJ1-1; D remains unclear. Germline lookup yields CDR1 SGHRS and CDR2 YFSETQ. This CDR3 spans 15 amino acids. The V end was cut by 4 bases, the J end by 1 base, with 14 bases between. DNA of the CDR3: TGCGCCAGCAGCCCTTGGACGGATCGGAACACTGAAGCTTTCTTT. This translates into CASSPWTDRNTEAFF.